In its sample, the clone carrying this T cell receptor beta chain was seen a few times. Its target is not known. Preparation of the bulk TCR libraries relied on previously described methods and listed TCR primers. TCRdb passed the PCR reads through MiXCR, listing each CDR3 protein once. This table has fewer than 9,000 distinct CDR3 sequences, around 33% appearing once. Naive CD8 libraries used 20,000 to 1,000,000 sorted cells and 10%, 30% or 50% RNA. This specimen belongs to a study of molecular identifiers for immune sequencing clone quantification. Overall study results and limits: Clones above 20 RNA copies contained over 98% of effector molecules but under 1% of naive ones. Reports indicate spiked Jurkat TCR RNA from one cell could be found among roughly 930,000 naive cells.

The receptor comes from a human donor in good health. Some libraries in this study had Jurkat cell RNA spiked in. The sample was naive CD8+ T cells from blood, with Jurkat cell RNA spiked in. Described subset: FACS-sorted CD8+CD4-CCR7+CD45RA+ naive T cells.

In DNA, the CDR3 is TGTGCCAGCAGTTTATTCCATGGGGGGGATGAGCAGTTCTTC. It specifies CASSLFHGGDEQFF. This chain uses TRBV28 with TRBJ2-1; 7 nucleotides agree with TRBD2. CDR1 and CDR2 from the germline V gene are MDHEN and SYDVKM. The CDR3 sequence is 14 residues long. V lost 1 base and J lost 8; bases outside the gene matches: 5.